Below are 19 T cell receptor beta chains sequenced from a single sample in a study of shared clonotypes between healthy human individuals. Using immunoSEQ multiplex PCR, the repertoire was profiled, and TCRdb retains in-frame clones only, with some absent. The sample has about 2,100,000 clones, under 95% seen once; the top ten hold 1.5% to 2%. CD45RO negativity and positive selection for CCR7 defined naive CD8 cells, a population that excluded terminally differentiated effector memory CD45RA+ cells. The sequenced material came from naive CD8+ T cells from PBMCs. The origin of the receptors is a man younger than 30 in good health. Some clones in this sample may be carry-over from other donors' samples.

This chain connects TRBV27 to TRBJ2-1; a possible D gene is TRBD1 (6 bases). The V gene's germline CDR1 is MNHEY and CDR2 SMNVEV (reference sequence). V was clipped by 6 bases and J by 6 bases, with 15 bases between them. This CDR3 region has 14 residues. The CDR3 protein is CASRAGVAVNEQFF. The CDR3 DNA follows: TGTGCCAGCAGAGCAGGGGTCGCGGTCAATGAGCAGTTCTTC.

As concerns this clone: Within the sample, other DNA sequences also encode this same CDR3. The CDR3 bases are TGTGCCAGCAGCTTGACACTGAACTATGGCTACACCTTC. Translation gives CASSLTLNYGYTF. V is TRBV28 and J is TRBJ1-2; no firm D call. The CDR3 totals 13 residues. Germline V gene data show CDR1 as MDHEN and CDR2 as SYDVKM. V was shortened by 6 bases and J by 2 bases, with 10 bases between the two germline ends.

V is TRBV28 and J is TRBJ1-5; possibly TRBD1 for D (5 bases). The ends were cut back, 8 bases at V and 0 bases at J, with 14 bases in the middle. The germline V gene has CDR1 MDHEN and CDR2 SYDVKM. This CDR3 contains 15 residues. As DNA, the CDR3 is TGTGCCAGCGGTTCCGGGACCCTTAGCAATCAGCCCCAGCATTTT. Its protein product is CASGSGTLSNQPQHF.

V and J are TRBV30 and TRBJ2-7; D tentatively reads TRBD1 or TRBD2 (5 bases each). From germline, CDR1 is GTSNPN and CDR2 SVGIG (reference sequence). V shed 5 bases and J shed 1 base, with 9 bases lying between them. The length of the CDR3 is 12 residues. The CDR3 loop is CAWLGESYEQYF. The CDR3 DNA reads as TGTGCCTGGTTGGGGGAATCCTACGAGCAGTACTTC.

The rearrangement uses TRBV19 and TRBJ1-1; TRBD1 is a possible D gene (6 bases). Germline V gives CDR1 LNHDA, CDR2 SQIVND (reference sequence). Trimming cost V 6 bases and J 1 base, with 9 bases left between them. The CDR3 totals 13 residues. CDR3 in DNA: TGTGCCAGTAGAGAGACAGGGAACACTGAAGCTTTCTTT. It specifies CASRETGNTEAFF.

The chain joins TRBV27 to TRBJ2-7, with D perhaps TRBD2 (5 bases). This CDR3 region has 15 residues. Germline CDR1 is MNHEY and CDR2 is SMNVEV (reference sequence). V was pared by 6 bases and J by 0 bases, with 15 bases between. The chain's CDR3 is CASSEDVTISYEQYF. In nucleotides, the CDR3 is TGTGCCAGCAGCGAAGACGTGACTATCTCCTACGAGCAGTACTTC.

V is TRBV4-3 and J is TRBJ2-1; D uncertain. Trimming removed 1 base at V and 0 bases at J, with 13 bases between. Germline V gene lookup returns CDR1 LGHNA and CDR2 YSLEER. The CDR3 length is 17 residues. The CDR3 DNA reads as TGCGCCAGCAGCCAAGGGCTGCCCTCGAGCTCCTACAATGAGCAGTTCTTC. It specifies CASSQGLPSSSYNEQFF.

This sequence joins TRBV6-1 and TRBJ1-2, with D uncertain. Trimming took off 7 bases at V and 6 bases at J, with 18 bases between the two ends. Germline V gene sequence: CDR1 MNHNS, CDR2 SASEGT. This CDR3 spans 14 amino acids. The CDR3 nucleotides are TGTGCCAGCACCCAAGCCCCAACCCGCCATGGCTACACCTTC. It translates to CASTQAPTRHGYTF.

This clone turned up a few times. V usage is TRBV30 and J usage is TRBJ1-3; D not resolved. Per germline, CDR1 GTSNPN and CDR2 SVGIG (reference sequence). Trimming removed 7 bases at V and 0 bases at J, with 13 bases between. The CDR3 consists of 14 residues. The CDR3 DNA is TGTGCCTTCCTCGACGGAATCTCTGGAAACACCATATATTTT. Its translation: CAFLDGISGNTIYF.

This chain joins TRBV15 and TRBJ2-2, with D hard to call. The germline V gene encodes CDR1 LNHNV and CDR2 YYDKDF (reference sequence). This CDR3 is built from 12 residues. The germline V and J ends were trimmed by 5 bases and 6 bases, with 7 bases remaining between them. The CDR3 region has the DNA TGTGCCACCAGCCAGGAGTCCGGGGAGCTGTTTTTT. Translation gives CATSQESGELFF.

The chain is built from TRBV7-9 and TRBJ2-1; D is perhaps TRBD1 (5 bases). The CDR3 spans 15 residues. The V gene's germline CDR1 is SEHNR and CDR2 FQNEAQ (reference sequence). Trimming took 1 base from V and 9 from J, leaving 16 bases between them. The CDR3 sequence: CASSLVIEQGSEQFF. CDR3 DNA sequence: TGTGCCAGCAGCTTAGTAATAGAGCAGGGCAGTGAGCAGTTCTTC.

The CDR3: CASSQDSPGEVYEQYF. CDR3 nucleotide sequence: TGCGCCAGCAGCCAAGATTCGCCAGGGGAGGTTTACGAGCAGTACTTC. The chain combines TRBV4-1 with TRBJ2-7, with D tentatively TRBD1 or TRBD2 (6 bases each). From germline, CDR1 is MGHRA and CDR2 YSYEKL. The length of the CDR3 is 16 residues. Trimming left V 0 bases short and J 4 bases short, with 16 bases between.

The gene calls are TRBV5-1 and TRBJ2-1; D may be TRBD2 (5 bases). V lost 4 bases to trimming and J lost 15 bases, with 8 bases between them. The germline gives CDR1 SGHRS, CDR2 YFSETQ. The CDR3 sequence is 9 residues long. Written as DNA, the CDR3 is TGCGCCAGCAGCCCCGGGATGTTCTTC. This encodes CASSPGMFF.

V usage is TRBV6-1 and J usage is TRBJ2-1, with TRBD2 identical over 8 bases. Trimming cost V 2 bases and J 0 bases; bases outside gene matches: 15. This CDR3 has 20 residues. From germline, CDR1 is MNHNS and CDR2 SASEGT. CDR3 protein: CASSESGKTSGPSSYNEQFF. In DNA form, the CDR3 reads TGTGCCAGCAGTGAAAGTGGAAAAACTAGCGGCCCCAGCTCCTACAATGAGCAGTTCTTC.

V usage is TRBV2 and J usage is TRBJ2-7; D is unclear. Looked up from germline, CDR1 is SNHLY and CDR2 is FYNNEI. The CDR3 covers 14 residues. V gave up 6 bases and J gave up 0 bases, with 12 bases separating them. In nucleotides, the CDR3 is TGTGCCAGCAGGGGTAGGACGGCCTCCTACGAGCAGTACTTC. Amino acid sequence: CASRGRTASYEQYF.

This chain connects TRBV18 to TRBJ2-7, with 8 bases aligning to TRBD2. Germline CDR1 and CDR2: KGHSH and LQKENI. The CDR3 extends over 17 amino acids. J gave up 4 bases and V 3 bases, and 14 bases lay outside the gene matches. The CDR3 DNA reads TGTGCCAGCTCACCCGGGAGGCTAGCGGGTTTCCCTTACGAGCAGTACTTC. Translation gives CASSPGRLAGFPYEQYF.

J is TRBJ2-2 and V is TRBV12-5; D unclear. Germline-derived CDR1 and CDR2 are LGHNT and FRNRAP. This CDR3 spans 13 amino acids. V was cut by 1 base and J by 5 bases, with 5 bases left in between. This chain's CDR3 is CASGLAETGELFF. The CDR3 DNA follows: TGTGCTAGTGGTTTGGCGGAAACCGGGGAGCTGTTTTTT.

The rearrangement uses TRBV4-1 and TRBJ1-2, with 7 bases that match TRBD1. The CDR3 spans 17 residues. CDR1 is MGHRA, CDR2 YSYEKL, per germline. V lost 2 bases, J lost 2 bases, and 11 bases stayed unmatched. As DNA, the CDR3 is TGCGCCAGCAGCCAACGCGGGACAGAACAGCCAAACTATGGCTACACCTTC. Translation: CASSQRGTEQPNYGYTF.

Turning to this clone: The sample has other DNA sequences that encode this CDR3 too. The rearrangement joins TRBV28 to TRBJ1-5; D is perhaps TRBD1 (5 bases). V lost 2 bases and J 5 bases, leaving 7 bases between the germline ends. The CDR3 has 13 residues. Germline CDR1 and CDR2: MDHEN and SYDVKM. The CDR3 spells CASSLQGDQPQHF. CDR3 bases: TGTGCCAGCAGTTTACAAGGGGATCAGCCCCAGCATTTT.